The 32 T cell receptor beta chains presented below share a single source sample, sequenced in a study of human T cells and chemical hapten exposure. Time point reported: pre-sensitization, week 0. Treatment described: therapeutic diphenylcyclopropenone sensitization with weekly scalp DPC. TCRdb reanalysed the RACE reads using MiXCR and keeps one entry per CDR3 protein. The sample gives 30,000 to 40,000 distinct CDR3 sequences, less than 9% of which show up once; roughly 1.3% is in the top ten. Sequencing used whole blood, obtained in connection with sensitization to the hapten diphenylcyclopropenone (DPC). These receptors all come from a woman aged 50 to 60 with alopecia areata. Some clones in this sample may be carry-over from other donors' samples.

The sample holds many counts of this clonotype. CDR3 amino acids: CASRLGEGTEAFF. CDR3 DNA sequence: TGTGCCAGCAGGTTGGGGGAGGGCACTGAAGCTTTCTTT. This chain uses TRBV12-3 or TRBV12-4 with TRBJ1-1; possibly TRBD1 for D (5 bases). V was shortened by 6 bases and J by 4 bases, with 12 bases between the two germline ends. The CDR3 is 13 residues long.

At least ten counts were recorded for this clonotype. V gene TRBV3-1 combines with J gene TRBJ1-4, with unresolved D. The CDR3 length is 13 residues. The germline gives CDR1 LGHDT, CDR2 YNNKEL (reference sequence). The V and J ends lost 3 bases and 5 bases respectively, with 7 bases between them. The CDR3: CASSQYGNEKLFF. The CDR3 coding sequence is TGTGCCAGCAGCCAGTACGGGAATGAAAAACTGTTTTTT.

At least ten counts were recorded for this clonotype. Compared with germline, one end of the junction differs, possibly owing to a read error. The chain joins TRBV7-7 to TRBJ2-1; 9 bases fit TRBD1. The CDR3 runs to 15 residues. Germline CDR1 SSHAT, CDR2 FNYEAQ (reference sequence). CDR3 nucleotide sequence: TGTGCTAGCAGTCGGGACAGGGTTACCTACAATGAGCAGTTCTTC. Translation: CASSRDRVTYNEQFF.

V gene TRBV20-1 combines with J gene TRBJ2-7; 11 nucleotides match TRBD2. CDR1 DFQATT and CDR2 SNEGSKA come from the germline V gene (reference sequence). CDR3 length: 14 amino acids. Germline trimming cut 3 bases from V and 5 bases from J; bases unmatched to any gene: 6. CDR3 nucleotides: TGCAGTGCTAGCCCTAGCGGGAGGTTCGACGAGCAGTACTTC. Its translation is CSASPSGRFDEQYF.

The CDR3 protein is CASSLVAGNQETQYF. The CDR3, as DNA: TGTGCCAGCAGCTTAGTGGCGGGGAACCAAGAGACCCAGTACTTC. This chain uses TRBV7-3 with TRBJ2-5; D may be TRBD2 (6 bases). Germline V gives CDR1 SGHTA, CDR2 FQGTGA. The V and J ends lost 2 bases and 0 bases respectively, with 10 bases between them. The CDR3 loop spans 15 amino acids. The whole variable domain, remainder taken from reference TRBV7-3 and TRBJ2-5, is GAGVSQTPSNKVTEKGKYVELRCDPISGHTALYWYRQSLGQGPEFLIYFQGTGAADDSGLPNDRFFAVRPEGSVSTLKIQRTERGDSAVYLCASSLVAGNQETQYFGPGTRLLVL.

V usage is TRBV7-2 and J usage is TRBJ2-1; 9 bases are shared with TRBD1. Trimming at V came to 5 bases and at J to 9 bases, leaving 8 bases not matched to a gene. The CDR3 is 14 residues long. Germline CDR1 is SGHTA and CDR2 is FQGNSA. CDR3 region: CASSPNRQGGEQFF. CDR3 in DNA: TGTGCCAGCAGCCCTAACCGACAGGGGGGTGAGCAGTTCTTC.

This clonotype occurred many times. CDR3 amino acids: CASSLTLSGDQPQHF. The CDR3 DNA is TGTGCCAGCAGTTTGACACTCTCAGGGGATCAGCCCCAGCATTTT. This chain links TRBV12-3 or TRBV12-4 with TRBJ1-5; D possibly corresponds to TRBD1 (6 bases). This CDR3 spans 15 amino acids. Trimming took off 3 bases at V and 5 bases at J, with 14 bases between the two ends.

There are many counts of this clonotype. This sequence joins TRBV18 and TRBJ1-4; D is undetermined. The germline V gene has CDR1 KGHSH and CDR2 LQKENI. The CDR3 sequence is 13 residues long. V dropped 4 bases and J dropped 2 bases, with 5 bases sitting between them. Written as DNA, the CDR3 is TGTGCCAGCTCACTCGGTACTAATGAAAAACTGTTTTTT. Residues: CASSLGTNEKLFF.

This clonotype was seen ten or more times. This chain joins TRBV7-2 and TRBJ2-3; D remains ambiguous. This CDR3 contains 12 residues. The germline V gene has CDR1 SGHTA and CDR2 FQGNSA. Trimming left V 5 bases short and J 7 bases short, with 10 bases between. CDR3 region: CASSLPINTQYF. DNA for the CDR3: TGTGCCAGCAGCCTACCTATTAATACGCAGTATTTT.

Ten or more counts support this clonotype. V is TRBV5-1 and J is TRBJ2-7, with a possible D match to TRBD1 (7 bases). From germline, CDR1 is SGHRS and CDR2 YFSETQ. The CDR3 length is 14 residues. V shed 4 bases and J shed 6 bases, with 17 bases lying between them. CDR3 sequence (DNA): TGCGCCAGCAGCAGGGACGGGACAGCGGGCGAGCAGTACTTC. As protein: CASSRDGTAGEQYF.

This clonotype was seen many times. This chain uses TRBV3-2 with TRBJ2-1; the D call TRBD2 from the table was never checked on the DNA. TRBV3-2 is assigned pseudogene status. This CDR3 is 16 amino acids long. This CDR3 is CASSYPSAYLYNEQFF. Here the CDR3 DNA reads TGTGCCAGCAGCTATCCCTCCGCGTACCTCTACAATGAGCAGTTCTTC.

Ten or more counts support this clonotype. V and J are TRBV29-1 and TRBJ2-2, with 13 bases identical to TRBD2. J lost 0 bases, V lost 7 bases, and 5 bases had no gene match. The CDR3 has 16 amino acids. Germline V gives CDR1 SQVTM, CDR2 ANQGSEA. The CDR3, as DNA: TGCAGCGCCGGGACTAGCGGGGCCGCGAACACCGGGGAGCTGTTTTTT. Its protein product is CSAGTSGAANTGELFF.

Ten or more counts support this clonotype. The rearrangement links TRBV7-8 to TRBJ1-1; D gene uncertain. In germline, CDR1 is SGHVS, CDR2 FQNEAQ. V gave up 6 bases and J gave up 4 bases, with 18 bases separating them. This CDR3 spans 15 amino acids. CDR3 DNA sequence: TGTGCCAGCAGGCCGTCCCCCACGGCGGCCACTGAAGCTTTCTTT. Encoded protein: CASRPSPTAATEAFF.

This clonotype has more than one count but fewer than ten. The chain is built from TRBV4-1 and TRBJ1-3, with D uncertain. The CDR3 loop spans 14 amino acids. Trimming left V 3 bases short and J 4 bases short, with 10 bases between. Germline V CDR1 and CDR2: MGHRA, YSYEKL. The CDR3 DNA reads as TGCGCCAGCAGCCAGCGGGGAAACGGAAACACCATATATTTT. It specifies CASSQRGNGNTIYF.

The chain couples TRBV7-3 to TRBJ2-1, with D perhaps TRBD2 (5 bases). There are 13 residues in the CDR3. CDR1 is SGHTA, CDR2 FQGTGA, per germline. The V end was cut by 5 bases, the J end by 8 bases, with 13 bases between. In DNA form, the CDR3 reads TGTGCCAGCAGCCCCAGCGGCTTGCATGAGCAGTTCTTC. This translates into CASSPSGLHEQFF.

This clonotype came up many times. The chain employs TRBV20-1 and TRBJ1-5, with D maybe TRBD1 (5 bases). The germline V gene encodes CDR1 DFQATT and CDR2 SNEGSKA (reference sequence). This CDR3 contains 15 residues. V gave up 2 bases and J gave up 1 base, with 12 bases separating them. CDR3 bases: TGCAGTGCTAGAAATCAGGGCAAGAGCAATCAGCCCCAGCATTTT. Its protein product is CSARNQGKSNQPQHF.

The chain joins TRBV29-1 to TRBJ1-4; TRBD1 aligns across 7 bases. From germline, CDR1 is SQVTM and CDR2 ANQGSEA. J lost 0 bases, V lost 6 bases, and 7 bases had no gene match. The CDR3 loop spans 15 amino acids. CDR3 amino acids: CSVTTGQATNEKLFF. The CDR3 DNA follows: TGCAGCGTCACGACAGGACAGGCAACTAATGAAAAACTGTTTTTT.

This clonotype was observed many times. The V and J genes are TRBV12-3 or TRBV12-4 and TRBJ1-4; tentatively, D is TRBD1 (5 bases). The length of the CDR3 is 14 residues. V lost 6 bases to trimming and J lost 8 bases, with 16 bases between them. Written as DNA, the CDR3 is TGTGCCAGCAGCTACGACAGTTTTAGGGAAAAACTGTTTTTT. Its protein is CASSYDSFREKLFF.

The chain is built from TRBV7-9 and TRBJ2-7, with D perhaps TRBD2 (5 bases). In germline, CDR1 is SEHNR, CDR2 FQNEAQ (reference sequence). This CDR3 has 14 amino acids. V lost 1 base and J lost 6, with 13 bases in between. CDR3 region: CASSLGSAGGEQYF. DNA of the CDR3: TGTGCCAGCAGCTTAGGTAGCGCCGGAGGCGAGCAGTACTTC.

This clonotype has ten or more counts. The chain recombines TRBV29-1 with TRBJ2-7; 7 bases fit TRBD1. Germline V lookup: CDR1 SQVTM, CDR2 ANQGSEA. Unmatched junction bases numbered 4, after V lost 3 bases and J lost 2 bases. The CDR3 loop spans 13 amino acids. Here the CDR3 reads CSVDAGTAYEQYF. Written as DNA, the CDR3 is TGCAGCGTTGACGCTGGGACAGCCTACGAGCAGTACTTC.

Here the CDR3 DNA reads TGTGCCAGCAGCGCTCGGGACAGGCTCTCCTACGAGCAGTACTTC. The encoded protein is CASSARDRLSYEQYF. The chain has TRBV11-2 and TRBJ2-7; 8 bases match TRBD1. The V and J ends lost 5 bases and 0 bases, in that order; junction bases with no gene match: 6. This CDR3 contains 15 residues. Germline assignment: CDR1 SGHAT and CDR2 FQNNGV.

This clonotype has at least ten counts. The rearrangement links TRBV12-3 or TRBV12-4 to TRBJ2-1, with 10 bases that match TRBD2. This CDR3 comprises 15 residues. The J segment lost 9 bases and the V segment lost 3 bases, leaving 8 bases of the junction unmatched. The CDR3, as DNA: TGTGCCAGCAGTTTTTCCCCTAGCGGGAGATTTGAGCAGTTCTTC. Translated: CASSFSPSGRFEQFF.

Regarding this clonotype: A much more abundant neighbour one base away suggests this may be a read error. This chain uses TRBV2 with TRBJ2-7; D not resolved. Looked up from germline, CDR1 is SNHLY and CDR2 is FYNNEI. The CDR3 length is 11 residues. CDR3 sequence: CASGISYEQHF. The CDR3 coding sequence is TGTGCCAGCGGTATTTCCTACGAGCAGCACTTC.

This clonotype was seen ten or more times. J is TRBJ2-2 and V is TRBV7-3; the D is unclear. In germline, CDR1 is SGHTA, CDR2 FQGTGA. Trimming pared 8 bases from V and 4 bases from J, leaving 11 bases between. The CDR3 contains 13 residues. The CDR3 protein is CASANGFTGELFF. In DNA form, the CDR3 reads TGTGCCAGCGCTAACGGTTTCACCGGGGAGCTGTTTTTT.

This clonotype has ten or more counts. The chain combines TRBV18 with TRBJ2-7, with a possible D match to TRBD1 (7 bases). The CDR3 totals 16 residues. The ends were cut back, 1 base at V and 6 bases at J, with 19 bases in the middle. CDR1 and CDR2 from the germline V gene are KGHSH and LQKENI. DNA for the CDR3: TGTGCCAGCTCACCACTGTTCACAGGGGAGGTAATCGAGCAGTACTTC. It specifies CASSPLFTGEVIEQYF.

The sample holds many counts of this clonotype. This chain connects TRBV2 to TRBJ2-1; D remains unclear. Germline lookup yields CDR1 SNHLY and CDR2 FYNNEI. V gave up 4 bases and J gave up 9 bases, with 7 bases separating them. The CDR3 contains 11 residues. CDR3 sequence reads: CASSVASEQFF. For the CDR3, the DNA is TGTGCCAGCAGTGTAGCATCTGAGCAGTTCTTC.

The chain uses TRBV9 and TRBJ1-1; no firm D call. Trimming pared 2 bases from V and 8 bases from J, leaving 13 bases between. Germline-derived CDR1 and CDR2 are SGDLS and YYNGEE. The CDR3 sequence is 13 residues long. The CDR3 here is CASSVVGSAEAFF. The CDR3, as DNA: TGTGCCAGCAGCGTCGTCGGCAGCGCCGAAGCTTTCTTT. Full variable domain (missing parts from reference TRBV9 and TRBJ1-1): DSGVTQTPKHLITATGQRVTLRCSPRSGDLSVYWYQQSLDQGLQFLIQYYNGEERAKGNILERFSAQQFPDLHSELNLSSLELGDSALYFCASSVVGSAEAFFGQGTRLTVV.

This clonotype showed up many times. V is TRBV7-2 and J is TRBJ1-3; D might be TRBD1 (6 bases). The CDR3 consists of 17 residues. The germline CDR1 and CDR2 sequences are SGHTA and FQGNSA. V lost 0 bases to trimming and J lost 0 bases, with 12 bases between them. The CDR3 coding sequence is TGTGCCAGCAGCTTAGCCCTGACAGGCCGCTCTGGAAACACCATATATTTT. Translation gives CASSLALTGRSGNTIYF. Combining the CDR3 with reference TRBV7-2 and TRBJ1-3 gives the whole variable domain GAGVSQSPSNKVTEKGKDVELRCDPISGHTALYWYRQSLGQGLEFLIYFQGNSAPDKSGLPSDRFSAERTGGSVSTLTIQRTQQEDSAVYLCASSLALTGRSGNTIYFGEGSWLTVV.

Ten or more counts support this clonotype. CDR3 nucleotides: TGTGCCAGCTCACCCTCCGGGACCGATGATCAGCCCCAGCATTTT. Translated: CASSPSGTDDQPQHF. V is TRBV18 and J is TRBJ1-5; D possibly corresponds to TRBD1 (5 bases). The CDR3 length is 15 residues. Germline CDR1 and CDR2: KGHSH and LQKENI. Trimming cost V 3 bases and J 5 bases, with 14 bases left between them.

This clonotype was counted a few times. V is TRBV3-1 and J is TRBJ1-5, with 8 bases identical to TRBD1. CDR3 length: 14 residues. Unmatched junction bases numbered 6, after V lost 4 bases and J lost 7 bases. Germline V CDR1 and CDR2: LGHDT, YNNKEL (reference sequence). The CDR3 reads CASSRTGRAQPQHF. In DNA form, the CDR3 reads TGTGCCAGCAGCCGGACAGGGCGGGCCCAGCCCCAGCATTTT.

The sample holds a few counts of this clonotype. The chain combines TRBV5-4 with TRBJ2-7; 10 positions agree with TRBD2. The CDR3 has 14 residues. CDR1 and CDR2 (germline): SGHNT, YYREEE (reference sequence). V shed 4 bases, J shed 4 bases, and the junction held 5 bases outside the gene matches. In DNA, the CDR3 is TGTGCCAGCAGCCCAAGCGGGAGGGGGTACGAGCAGTACTTC. Translating it yields CASSPSGRGYEQYF.

Concerning this clonotype: The conserved closing phenylalanine or tryptophan is absent in this CDR3, likely reflecting a read error. The V call is TRBV19, the J call TRBJ2-5; 8 positions agree with TRBD1. Unmatched junction bases numbered 5, after V lost 5 bases and J lost 0 bases. The length of the CDR3 is 15 residues. Germline V gene lookup returns CDR1 LNHDA and CDR2 SQIVND (reference sequence). DNA for the CDR3: TGTGCCAGTAGTCGGACAGGGCCTAACCAAGAGACCCAGTACATC. This encodes CASSRTGPNQETQYI.